This record covers a single TCR beta chain. It has no known antigen specificity. No base quality information exists; no much larger clone differs at one position. This sample was included in a study of T cells in localized non-small cell lung cancer (dated by TCRdb to about 2020). Regarding the research as a whole: T cell repertoires of more than 200 early-stage NSCLC patients were analyzed, with tumors being compared against uninvolved tumor-adjacent lungs. All 240 or so NSCLC patients in the cohort were treatment-naive and had localized lung tumors that were resected. Of the NSCLC patients, roughly 130 were male and approximately 110 were female, and the mean age was approximately 66 years. General study outcomes and caveats: Because multi-region tumor sequencing was not done, intratumor heterogeneity could not be ruled out. Of the top 100 tumor clones, a median of 57 were detected in paired uninvolved adjacent lung; around 27 were also among that lung's top 100. Higher T cell density in blood was associated with longer overall survival, whereas higher clonality in adjacent lung was associated with shorter survival. The highest T cell clonality was observed in uninvolved tumor-adjacent lung, where clonality exceeded that of tumor, suggesting that antigenic responses were more focused in uninvolved tumor-adjacent lung. Because of the exploratory design, TCR variables were selected using unadjusted p-values without false-discovery rate correction.

At diagnosis, tumor, uninvolved tumor-adjacent lung and peripheral blood were collected and then preserved as a mix of FFPE and fresh-frozen material. Blood samples were analyzed as peripheral blood mononuclear cells for TCR repertoire profiling. The immunoSEQ Assay was used to sequence TCR beta CDR3 regions from DNA. The original pipeline was this. To compute T cell density, TCR beta template counts were normalized to usable DNA, which was estimated by amplifying housekeeping genes. The preseqR package was used to estimate richness by extrapolating to 400,000 templates for PBMC samples and to 120,000 templates for tissue samples. Clonality was defined by subtracting Pielou's evenness from one. Differential abundance testing on productive amino-acid clonotypes, with a minimum total count of 5 and an alpha of 0.1, was used to identify tissue-enriched TCRs. The Jaccard Index and the Morisita Overlap Index were used to measure how much the repertoires overlapped between compartments. GLIPH grouped TCR beta CDR3s together with public tetramer-defined viral CDR3s, and a viral motif had to include at least three viral sequences and also show V-gene enrichment. The immuneACCESS repertoire file appears here via TCRdb, limited to in-frame rearrangements. These files lack a portion of the clones; in checked studies, under half of the deficit traces to unresolved V genes, and the cause of the others is not known. The V and J calls and clone size were taken over from that table, and D and trimming were inferred from the DNA. The sample includes 20,000 to 25,000 clones, with less than 85% observed a single time. The top ten hold 2.4% of the sample.

Including the terminal cysteine and phenylalanine, the CDR3 comprises 15 residues. Kept here is only the CDR3 DNA, which spans 45 bases and is read in frame from base 1. Trimming takes 3 bases off V and 0 bases off J; junction bases not matched to a gene: 2. CDR1 and CDR2, per the germline V gene (reference sequence), are LNHNV and YYDKDF. The sample was peripheral blood, taken before any cancer treatment. The chain links TRBV15 with TRBJ2-1, with 7 central nucleotides matching TRBD1. This sequence originates from a man aged 35 to 69 with stage I lung adenocarcinoma. The CDR3 loop reads CATSRTGSSYNEQFF. The DNA sequence is given as TGTGCCACCAGCAGGACAGGGAGCTCCTACAATGAGCAGTTCTTC.